The subject of this entry is one T cell receptor (beta chain). Its recognized antigen is unknown. Base qualities are not provided; no much larger clone lies one nucleotide away. These data are taken from a study of blood T cell repertoires in COVID-19 (TCRdb year 2020). Background for the entire study: Samples covering the acute and convalescent phases of COVID-19 were provided by collaborators in the United States, Italy and Spain. A de-identified subject ID, COVID-19 status, age in years and sex were almost always included in the sample metadata. Deeply sampled blood TCRbeta repertoires from subjects exposed to, actively infected with, or recovered from COVID-19 were included in the dataset. The material from the prospective study consisted of cDNA or gDNA derived from T cells, B-cell-depleted T cells, or PBMCs. Where available, HLA class I and class II types were obtained from metadata supplied by the sample provider rather than from assay-based typing. Samples came from the ongoing ImmuneRACE study (first 160 participants) plus 1,254 subjects from 6 global collaborators. A freely available public database, intended as a resource for researchers studying the immune response to SARS-CoV-2, is where the repertoires were released. The research as a whole found: How much clinical and demographic metadata was included differed by source and by participant, and the metadata was provided uncurated.

Collaborating institutions collected whole blood in K2EDTA tubes following their own protocols. For TCRbeta analysis, collaborators shipped samples in one of three forms: frozen whole blood, isolated PBMCs, or DNA extracted from either of those sample types. TCRbeta CDR3 regions were amplified from genomic DNA using the immunoSEQ Assay, a bias-controlled multiplex PCR. As for how the authors treated the data: Nucleated cell counts per sample were estimated from amplification of reference gene primers within the assay. To quantify the absolute abundance of each unique TCRbeta CDR3 rearrangement, sequence reads were collapsed and filtered. For each sample, productive Simpson clonality was calculated by taking the square root of Simpson's diversity index across productive rearrangements. In its TCRdb copy, this immuneACCESS table keeps in-frame sequences only and misses some clones. Where compared with another copy, unresolved V genes explain less than half of these, and the others have no known cause. D and trimming come from the DNA, and the V and J calls and clone size come from that table. The sample has 350,000 to 450,000 clones on record, around nine tenths of them singletons. The biggest ten clones account for over 2.5% of the sample.

The cysteine opens and the phenylalanine closes a CDR3 of 14 amino acids. Kept here is only the CDR3 DNA, which spans 42 bases and is read in frame from base 1. The chain was built from TRBV21-1 and TRBJ1-4; the DNA was not compared with TRBD1, the D call given in the table. TRBV21-1 constitutes a pseudogene. The sequence came from a human donor in a cohort sampled during active COVID-19. The sequenced sample consisted of peripheral blood. The encoded CDR3 is CASSKGQGNEKLFF. The DNA sequence follows: TGTGCCAGCAGCAAGGGACAGGGAAATGAAAAACTGTTTTTT.